These T cell receptor beta chains were read from a single sample in a study of long-term antiretroviral therapy in people with HIV. Produced via immunoSEQ multiplex PCR; TCRdb's table is partial and in-frame only. The table has 22,000 or so clones, about 87% seen once. Sequences were derived from unsorted PBMCs, sampled 2.6 years after starting antiretroviral therapy. All receptors come from a woman in her fifties or sixties with HIV. Each CDR3 is given with its conserved first and last residue. A D gene is named only where the DNA matches it firmly. For some rows the clone size is stated as once, few or many, or as a class when expanded; others skip it.

d_gene: NA; abundance: NA; len: 13; j_gene: TRBJ1-2; v_gene: TRBV19; CDR3aa: CASSMGDTYGYTF; CDR3nt: TGTGCCAGTAGTATGGGGGACACCTATGGCTACACCTTC
d_gene: TRBD1; abundance: NA; len: 14; j_gene: TRBJ2-7; v_gene: TRBV7-6; CDR3aa: CASSLGDRGGEQYF; CDR3nt: TGTGCCAGCAGCTTAGGGGACAGGGGAGGGGAGCAGTACTTC
d_gene: NA; abundance: NA; len: 11; j_gene: TRBJ1-1; v_gene: TRBV28; CDR3aa: CASSLGFEAFF; CDR3nt: TGTGCCAGCAGTTTAGGCTTTGAAGCTTTCTTT
d_gene: TRBD2; abundance: NA; len: 15; j_gene: TRBJ2-5; v_gene: TRBV5-1; CDR3aa: CASSPGLAGQETQYF; CDR3nt: TGCGCCAGCAGCCCGGGACTAGCGGGACAAGAGACCCAGTACTTC
d_gene: NA; abundance: NA; len: 14; j_gene: TRBJ1-1; v_gene: TRBV25-1; CDR3aa: CASSGYSGGRGAFF; CDR3nt: TGTGCCAGCAGTGGGTATTCAGGAGGCAGGGGAGCTTTCTTT
d_gene: TRBD1; abundance: NA; len: 16; j_gene: TRBJ2-7; v_gene: TRBV4-1; CDR3aa: CASSETDRGLLYEQYF; CDR3nt: TGCGCCAGCAGCGAAACGGACAGGGGTCTTCTCTACGAGCAGTACTTC
d_gene: TRBD2; abundance: NA; len: 16; j_gene: TRBJ2-5; v_gene: TRBV5-4; CDR3aa: CASSFPSGRDQETQYF; CDR3nt: TGTGCCAGCAGCTTCCCGAGCGGGAGAGACCAAGAGACCCAGTACTTC
d_gene: TRBD1; abundance: NA; len: 15; j_gene: TRBJ2-1; v_gene: TRBV4-3; CDR3aa: CASSQLQGAIDEQFF; CDR3nt: TGCGCCAGCAGCCAGTTACAGGGGGCCATCGATGAGCAGTTCTTC
d_gene: NA; abundance: NA; len: 16; j_gene: TRBJ1-2; v_gene: TRBV7-9; CDR3aa: CASSFSGAAGNYGYTF; CDR3nt: TGTGCCAGCAGCTTTTCCGGAGCGGCAGGGAACTATGGCTACACCTTC
d_gene: NA; abundance: few; len: 13; j_gene: TRBJ2-2; v_gene: TRBV9; CDR3aa: CASSVASTGELFF; CDR3nt: TGTGCCAGCAGCGTAGCGTCAACCGGGGAGCTGTTTTTT
d_gene: NA; abundance: NA; len: 15; j_gene: TRBJ2-6; v_gene: TRBV6-5; CDR3aa: CASSLRESGANVLTF; CDR3nt: TGTGCCAGCAGTCTCCGGGAATCCGGGGCCAACGTCCTGACTTTC
d_gene: NA; abundance: NA; len: 15; j_gene: TRBJ2-1; v_gene: TRBV4-3; CDR3aa: CASSQVWAGSNEQFF; CDR3nt: TGCGCCAGCAGCCAAGTTTGGGCAGGGAGCAATGAGCAGTTCTTC
d_gene: NA; abundance: NA; len: 16; j_gene: TRBJ2-1; v_gene: TRBV7-9; CDR3aa: CASSPLVGNHYNEQFF; CDR3nt: TGTGCCAGCAGCCCACTAGTTGGCAATCACTACAATGAGCAGTTCTTC
d_gene: TRBD2; abundance: NA; len: 15; j_gene: TRBJ2-1; v_gene: TRBV7-9; CDR3aa: CASSFTLLAPNEQFF; CDR3nt: TGTGCCAGCAGCTTCACGTTACTAGCGCCCAATGAGCAGTTCTTC
d_gene: NA; abundance: NA; len: 11; j_gene: TRBJ2-3; v_gene: TRBV19; CDR3aa: CASSEGNTQYF; CDR3nt: TGTGCCAGTAGTGAGGGAAATACGCAGTATTTT
d_gene: NA; abundance: NA; len: 14; j_gene: TRBJ2-5; v_gene: TRBV4-2; CDR3aa: CASSQEQGEETQYF; CDR3nt: TGTGCCAGCAGCCAAGAACAGGGTGAAGAGACCCAGTACTTC
d_gene: NA; abundance: NA; len: 14; j_gene: TRBJ2-7; v_gene: TRBV10-2; CDR3aa: CASTSVLVVREQYF; CDR3nt: TGCGCCAGCACTTCGGTACTAGTCGTGCGGGAGCAGTACTTC
d_gene: TRBD1; abundance: NA; len: 15; j_gene: TRBJ2-3; v_gene: TRBV19; CDR3aa: CATDQGQGYGDTQYF; CDR3nt: TGTGCCACCGATCAGGGACAGGGTTATGGAGATACGCAGTATTTT
d_gene: NA; abundance: NA; len: 14; j_gene: TRBJ2-5; v_gene: TRBV5-1; CDR3aa: CASSLNWGRETQYF; CDR3nt: TGCGCCAGCAGCTTAAATTGGGGGCGTGAGACCCAGTACTTC
d_gene: NA; abundance: NA; len: 17; j_gene: TRBJ1-5; v_gene: TRBV7-2; CDR3aa: CASSLVYGYLLDQPQHF; CDR3nt: TGTGCCAGCAGCTTAGTTTACGGTTATCTGTTAGATCAGCCCCAGCATTTT
d_gene: NA; abundance: NA; len: 19; j_gene: TRBJ1-1; v_gene: TRBV5-6; CDR3aa: CASSLGLIPGAEENTEAFF; CDR3nt: TGTGCCAGCAGCTTGGGACTCATCCCCGGGGCCGAGGAAAACACTGAAGCTTTCTTT
d_gene: TRBD2; abundance: NA; len: 15; j_gene: TRBJ2-3; v_gene: TRBV27; CDR3aa: CASSLTLAGTDTQYF; CDR3nt: TGTGCCAGCAGTTTAACACTAGCGGGCACAGATACGCAGTATTTT
d_gene: NA; abundance: NA; len: 13; j_gene: TRBJ2-2; v_gene: TRBV7-2; CDR3aa: CASSAYATGELFF; CDR3nt: TGTGCCAGCAGCGCATATGCCACCGGGGAGCTGTTTTTT
d_gene: NA; abundance: NA; len: 15; j_gene: TRBJ2-3; v_gene: TRBV28; CDR3aa: CASSLNSARADTQYF; CDR3nt: TGTGCCAGCAGTTTAAACTCAGCCCGGGCAGATACGCAGTATTTT
d_gene: TRBD1; abundance: NA; len: 16; j_gene: TRBJ2-7; v_gene: TRBV6-6; CDR3aa: CASSYKGQGSSYEQYF; CDR3nt: TGTGCCAGCAGTTACAAGGGACAGGGGAGCTCCTACGAGCAGTACTTC
d_gene: TRBD2; abundance: NA; len: 15; j_gene: TRBJ2-1; v_gene: TRBV9; CDR3aa: CASSPSGRANVEQFF; CDR3nt: TGTGCCAGCAGCCCTAGCGGGAGGGCCAATGTTGAGCAGTTCTTC
d_gene: NA; abundance: NA; len: 14; j_gene: TRBJ2-1; v_gene: TRBV2; CDR3aa: CASSVGSSYNEQFF; CDR3nt: TGTGCCAGCAGTGTTGGTAGCTCCTACAATGAGCAGTTCTTC
d_gene: NA; abundance: once; len: 15; j_gene: TRBJ2-1; v_gene: TRBV4-2; CDR3aa: CASSQGAGLNNEQFF; CDR3nt: TGTGCCAGCAGCCAAGGGGCCGGGCTTAACAATGAGCAGTTCTTC
d_gene: TRBD1; abundance: NA; len: 16; j_gene: TRBJ1-2; v_gene: TRBV18; CDR3aa: CASSPTTGTGVYGYTF; CDR3nt: TGTGCCAGCTCACCCACGACCGGGACAGGTGTATATGGCTACACCTTC
d_gene: NA; abundance: few; len: 15; j_gene: TRBJ1-5; v_gene: TRBV28; CDR3aa: CASTPTRAVNQPQHF; CDR3nt: TGTGCCAGCACCCCCACGCGGGCAGTCAATCAGCCCCAGCATTTT